The 29 T cell receptor beta chains below all came from one sample that was sequenced in a study of T cells after yellow fever vaccination (dated by TCRdb to the late 2010s). In the paper's terms, the treatment or condition label means: live attenuated yellow fever vaccine strain. Library prep was done by 5' RACE. TCRdb lists the instrument as Illumina HiSeq 2500. TCRdb reran the public reads through fastp at Q25 and MiXCR, keeping productive beta chains. Entries that share a CDR3 protein sequence are merged under the most common genes and DNA. Within this sample are around 530,000 distinct CDR3 sequences, with around a sixth of them counted one time only. About 18% of the sample lies in the top ten. The sequenced sample was PBMCs, obtained 5 to 6 days after the first yellow fever vaccination. The receptors derive from a man younger than 35 who received the YFV17D yellow fever vaccine.

This clonotype came up many times. The rearrangement links TRBV5-1 to TRBJ1-2; D ambiguous. This CDR3 contains 14 residues. Trimming removed 4 bases at V and 2 bases at J, with 12 bases between. Germline V CDR1 and CDR2: SGHRS, YFSETQ. CDR3 in amino acids: CASSPAGLNYGYTF. The CDR3 coding sequence is TGCGCCAGCAGCCCGGCGGGCCTCAACTATGGCTACACCTTC.

The V gene is TRBV9, the J gene TRBJ2-2; D remains unclear. The CDR3 extends over 16 amino acids. V lost 2 bases to trimming and J lost 4 bases, with 15 bases between them. Per germline, CDR1 SGDLS and CDR2 YYNGEE. This CDR3 reads CASSVSGHPSTGELFF. CDR3 sequence (DNA): TGTGCCAGCAGCGTTTCCGGCCACCCAAGCACCGGGGAGCTGTTTTTT.

A few counts support this clonotype. V gene TRBV5-1 combines with J gene TRBJ1-3; D is ambiguous. V shed 1 base and J shed 6 bases, with 14 bases lying between them. The CDR3 is made up of 15 amino acids. Germline assignment: CDR1 SGHRS and CDR2 YFSETQ. The CDR3 DNA reads as TGCGCCAGCAGCTTGTCGGGCAGCCCCGAAAACACCATATATTTT. Its translation: CASSLSGSPENTIYF.

This chain uses TRBV19 with TRBJ2-5; the D gene is possibly TRBD2 (5 bases). Trimming cost V 6 bases and J 4 bases, with 12 bases left between them. This CDR3 contains 13 residues. Germline V gene sequence: CDR1 LNHDA, CDR2 SQIVND (reference sequence). The CDR3 DNA follows: TGTGCCAGTAGCGAAGACTACGGAGAGACCCAGTACTTC. It codes for CASSEDYGETQYF. Supplemented by reference TRBV19 and TRBJ2-5, the full variable domain reads DGGITQSPKYLFRKEGQNVTLSCEQNLNHDAMYWYRQDPGQGLRLIYYSQIVNDFQKGDIAEGYSVSREKKESFPLTVTSAQKNPTAFYLCASSEDYGETQYFGPGTRLLVL.

This clonotype has a handful of counts. The rearrangement links TRBV6-1 to TRBJ1-2; a weak D match, TRBD1 (5 bases). V gave up 7 bases and J gave up 3 bases, with 24 bases separating them. There are 17 residues in the CDR3. Germline CDR1 and CDR2: MNHNS and SASEGT. The CDR3 reads CASTPRASWGSDYGYTF. The CDR3 DNA reads as TGTGCCAGCACCCCCCGTGCGTCCTGGGGGTCCGACTATGGCTACACCTTC.

The rearrangement links TRBV19 to TRBJ1-3; no clear D gene. This CDR3 contains 14 residues. Trimming left V 3 bases short and J 0 bases short, with 6 bases between. The germline V gene encodes CDR1 LNHDA and CDR2 SQIVND (reference sequence). CDR3 coding DNA: TGTGCCAGTAGTATGGATGGCTCTGGAAACACCATATATTTT. Translating gives CASSMDGSGNTIYF.

This clonotype was detected a few times. The V call is TRBV7-2, the J call TRBJ1-5; D is undetermined. This CDR3 is 14 amino acids long. V lost 2 bases and J 10 bases, leaving 15 bases between the germline ends. From germline, CDR1 is SGHTA and CDR2 FQGNSA. CDR3: CASSLRREHGPQHF. CDR3 sequence (DNA): TGTGCCAGCAGCTTAAGACGGGAACATGGACCCCAGCATTTT.

This clonotype has just a few counts. The rearrangement joins TRBV7-6 to TRBJ2-5, with a possible D match to TRBD1 (6 bases). The CDR3 runs 14 residues. CDR1 is SGHVS, CDR2 FNYEAQ, per germline. V gave up 5 bases and J gave up 4 bases, with 14 bases separating them. As DNA, the CDR3 is TGTGCCAGCAGCCTAACAGGGCCGAGAGAGACCCAGTACTTC. Encoded protein: CASSLTGPRETQYF.

This sequence joins TRBV27 and TRBJ1-6; tentatively, D is TRBD1 (6 bases). V lost 2 bases to trimming and J lost 11 bases, with 10 bases between them. CDR3 length: 13 residues. Germline loops: CDR1 MNHEY, CDR2 SMNVEV (reference sequence). The CDR3 bases are TGTGCCAGCAGTTTAGAAGGGGGGGCACCCCTCCACTTT. This gives the protein CASSLEGGAPLHF.

This clonotype showed up just a few times. The rearrangement uses TRBV19 and TRBJ1-1; 7 nucleotides agree with TRBD1. CDR1 is LNHDA and CDR2 is SQIVND in the germline V gene (reference sequence). The CDR3 runs to 15 residues. V shed 1 base, J shed 2 bases, and the junction held 4 bases outside the gene matches. CDR3 DNA: TGTGCCAGTAGTATAGGAGGGGGCGGAAACACTGAAGCTTTCTTT. Its translation: CASSIGGGGNTEAFF.

This clonotype has just a few counts. The gene calls are TRBV5-1 and TRBJ2-7, with D unresolved. Germline V gene lookup returns CDR1 SGHRS and CDR2 YFSETQ. V dropped 2 bases and J dropped 5 bases, with 5 bases sitting between them. The CDR3 has 11 amino acids. The CDR3, as DNA: TGCGCCAGCAGCTTACACCACGAGCAGTACTTC. It is translated as CASSLHHEQYF.

This clonotype has just one count. The rearrangement uses TRBV19 and TRBJ2-3; 7 bases fit TRBD2. V gave up 7 bases and J gave up 0 bases; unmatched junction bases: 10. From germline, CDR1 is LNHDA and CDR2 SQIVND (reference sequence). The CDR3 runs to 16 residues. The CDR3 coding sequence is TGTGCCAGTACCATCCTCCACGGGGGGAGCACAGATACGCAGTATTTT. Its protein is CASTILHGGSTDTQYF.

The chain combines TRBV20-1 with TRBJ2-3, with D possibly called TRBD1 or TRBD2 (5 bases each). Germline CDR1 reads DFQATT; CDR2 reads SNEGSKA (reference sequence). V lost 8 bases to trimming and J lost 1 base, with 16 bases between them. The length of the CDR3 is 14 residues. The CDR3 nucleotides are TGCAGTACCTCGAGGGGTCGCGGCACAGATACGCAGTATTTT. This translates into CSTSRGRGTDTQYF.

This sequence joins TRBV12-3 or TRBV12-4 and TRBJ2-3; D unresolved. The CDR3 is 12 amino acids. V lost 4 bases and J 7 bases, leaving 9 bases between the germline ends. DNA of the CDR3: TGTGCCAGCAGTTCTTTACAATATACGCAGTATTTT. As protein: CASSSLQYTQYF.

The chain recombines TRBV29-1 with TRBJ2-2; D could derive from TRBD1 or TRBD2 (5 bases each). This CDR3 spans 12 amino acids. Per germline, CDR1 SQVTM and CDR2 ANQGSEA. Trimming cost V 4 bases and J 6 bases, with 9 bases left between them. CDR3 nucleotides: TGCAGCGTTGCAGGGAGAGCCGGGGAGCTGTTTTTT. Its translation: CSVAGRAGELFF.

The CDR3 bases are TGTGCCAGCCTACCCGGGACAGGGGGTGGGACTGAAGCTTTCTTT. Encoded protein: CASLPGTGGGTEAFF. The gene calls are TRBV5-4 and TRBJ1-1, with 11 bases aligning to TRBD1. J lost 5 bases, V lost 7 bases, and 10 bases had no gene match. The CDR3 has 15 residues. Looked up from germline, CDR1 is SGHNT and CDR2 is YYREEE (reference sequence).

CDR3 sequence: CASSDIGKASYEQYF. The CDR3 DNA sequence: TGTGCCAGCAGTGACATCGGTAAGGCCTCCTACGAGCAGTACTTC. The chain recombines TRBV6-4 with TRBJ2-7; D not certain. Germline V lookup: CDR1 MRHNA, CDR2 SNTAGT. V was trimmed by 2 bases and J by 0 bases, leaving 11 bases between them. CDR3 size: 15 residues.

This clonotype was detected a few times. This chain uses TRBV5-1 with TRBJ2-7; no definite D call. This CDR3 region has 14 residues. V lost 1 base and J lost 2, with 10 bases in between. The germline gives CDR1 SGHRS, CDR2 YFSETQ. The CDR3 spells CASSLLGSAYEQYF. The CDR3 coding sequence is TGCGCCAGCAGCTTGCTGGGTTCCGCCTACGAGCAGTACTTC.

This clonotype was observed a handful of times. The V call is TRBV4-2, the J call TRBJ2-2; 11 positions agree with TRBD2. Germline V gene sequence: CDR1 LGHNA, CDR2 YNFKEQ. The CDR3 length is 18 residues. With V trimmed by 4 bases and J by 3 bases, 10 bases remained unmatched. As DNA, the CDR3 is TGTGCCAGCAGCCCAAACCCTAGCGGGGGGCGACACACCGGGGAGCTGTTTTTT. This encodes CASSPNPSGGRHTGELFF.

The chain has TRBV23-1 and TRBJ2-7; maybe TRBD1 (5 bases). TRBV23-1 is known as an ORF, though its function is uncertain. V lost 0 bases, J lost 0 bases, and 12 bases lay in between. CDR3 length: 16 residues. CDR3 loop: CASSQSEGDYSYEQYF. Written as DNA, the CDR3 is TGCGCCAGCAGTCAATCTGAAGGGGATTACTCCTACGAGCAGTACTTC.

The chain joins TRBV6-1 to TRBJ2-5; no firm D call. V lost 5 bases and J 5 bases, leaving 12 bases between the germline ends. Germline V lookup: CDR1 MNHNS, CDR2 SASEGT. The CDR3 loop spans 13 amino acids. Here the CDR3 DNA reads TGTGCCAGCAGTACCGTGCCCGGTGAGACCCAGTACTTC. Residues: CASSTVPGETQYF.

J is TRBJ2-3 and V is TRBV20-1; 7 nucleotides align to TRBD2. From germline, CDR1 is DFQATT and CDR2 SNEGSKA (reference sequence). The CDR3 sequence is 15 residues long. V shed 0 bases and J 4 bases; nucleotides not matched to a gene: 7. DNA for the CDR3: TGCAGTGCTAGAGATCCAGGGCGGGAGCCAGATACGCAGTATTTT. Translated: CSARDPGREPDTQYF.

There are a few counts of this clonotype. The chain has TRBV7-2 and TRBJ2-1; the D gene is possibly TRBD1 (5 bases). The V gene lost 2 bases and the J gene lost 8 bases, with 10 bases spanning the gap. Germline V gene data show CDR1 as SGHTA and CDR2 as FQGNSA. The CDR3 loop spans 13 amino acids. The chain's CDR3 is CASSLSLRDEQFF. The CDR3 bases are TGTGCCAGCAGCTTAAGCCTCAGGGATGAGCAGTTCTTC.

This chain connects TRBV7-9 to TRBJ2-2; tentative D call: TRBD1 (5 bases). Trimming shortened V by 1 base and J by 5 bases, and 17 bases separated the two germline ends. Germline loops: CDR1 SEHNR, CDR2 FQNEAQ (reference sequence). This CDR3 spans 17 amino acids. In nucleotides, the CDR3 is TGTGCCAGCAGCTTAGATTTTGGGGCAGCGAGGACCGGGGAGCTGTTTTTT. This codes for CASSLDFGAARTGELFF.

The chain joins TRBV7-9 to TRBJ1-1; tentative D call: TRBD1 (5 bases). V lost 5 bases and J lost 0, with 13 bases in between. The CDR3 is 15 residues long. Germline CDR1 and CDR2: SEHNR and FQNEAQ (reference sequence). In DNA, the CDR3 is TGTGCCAGCAGCCCTATGCAGGGTTTGAACACTGAAGCTTTCTTT. Translating it yields CASSPMQGLNTEAFF.

This clonotype was counted only a few times. The genes are TRBV5-1 and TRBJ2-7, with 10 bases matching TRBD1. J gave up 6 bases and V 1 base, and 7 bases lay outside the gene matches. The CDR3 has 15 residues. The germline CDR1 and CDR2 sequences are SGHRS and YFSETQ. The CDR3 coding sequence is TGCGCCAGCAGCTTGCTTGGGACAGGGGACATCGAGCAGTACTTC. Protein sequence: CASSLLGTGDIEQYF.

This clonotype was recorded at least ten times. The chain uses TRBV27 and TRBJ2-7; D remains unclear. This CDR3 contains 13 residues. Germline V lookup: CDR1 MNHEY, CDR2 SMNVEV (reference sequence). V shed 2 bases and J shed 3 bases, with 8 bases lying between them. CDR3 sequence reads: CASSLGPNYEQYF. The CDR3 DNA reads TGTGCCAGCAGTTTAGGACCCAACTACGAGCAGTACTTC.

This clonotype was seen a handful of times. The chain recombines TRBV12-3 or TRBV12-4 with TRBJ1-1; 8 bases map to TRBD1. Trimming cost V 0 bases and J 11 bases; bases outside gene matches: 8. The CDR3 sequence is 14 residues long. The CDR3 coding sequence is TGTGCCAGCAGTTTAGCGAGGGCAGGGGGCCCTGCTTTCTTT. Its protein product is CASSLARAGGPAFF.

The gene calls are TRBV7-2 and TRBJ1-6; 8 bases fit TRBD1. V was pared by 1 base and J by 9 bases, with 5 bases of the junction left unmatched. The CDR3 has 15 amino acids. CDR1 and CDR2 from the germline V gene are SGHTA and FQGNSA. CDR3 protein: CASSLGAGGISPLHF. CDR3 nucleotides: TGTGCCAGCAGCTTAGGGGCAGGGGGCATTTCACCCCTCCACTTT. The full variable domain, completed using reference TRBV7-2 and TRBJ1-6, is GAGVSQSPSNKVTEKGKDVELRCDPISGHTALYWYRQSLGQGLEFLIYFQGNSAPDKSGLPSDRFSAERTGGSVSTLTIQRTQQEDSAVYLCASSLGAGGISPLHFGNGTRLTVT.